This TCR beta chain derives from a study of siplizumab effects on memory and regulatory T cells. Sequenced by immunoSEQ multiplex PCR; TCRdb stores in-frame clones only, minus some. The sample holds about 91,000 clones; approximately 96% are singletons and the top ten take around 0.03%. The length of the CDR3 is 15 residues. Germline CDR1 and CDR2: MNHEY and SMNVEV (reference sequence). The junction had 11 bases not matched to a gene; V was cut back by 8 bases and J by 2 bases. This sequence was found in a human donor in good health. Specimen: naive CD4+ T cells sorted from blood. V and J are TRBV27 and TRBJ1-1; 7 bases map to TRBD1. CDR3 amino acids: CASSKQGQVNTEAFF. The CDR3 DNA sequence: TGTGCCAGCTCAAAGCAAGGACAGGTAAACACTGAAGCTTTCTTT.